These T cell receptor beta chains were read from a single sample in a study of control samples from healthy donors and cancer patients. Method: immunoSEQ multiplex PCR; TCRdb's copy keeps in-frame clones and lacks some. The table has 110,000 to 150,000 clones, approximately 90% seen once. Sequencing was done on a sample of blood. The receptors were sampled from a woman in her thirties in good health. Each CDR3 is given with its conserved first and last residue. Fields, in order: V gene, J gene, CDR3 protein.

TRBV7-6	TRBJ1-3	CASSPRAVGSGNTIYF
TRBV19	TRBJ2-7	CASSRLAGVAYEQYF
TRBV20-1	TRBJ2-7	CSATPGVEQYF
TRBV3-1/TRBV3-2	TRBJ2-3	CASSQETSGRTDTQYF
TRBV7-2	TRBJ2-1	CASSFSSGRNEQFF
TRBV10-3	TRBJ2-1	CAIRVGTSLFNEQFF
TRBV5-6	TRBJ2-5	CASSLTGLAEETQYF
TRBV30	TRBJ2-1	CACPKRTSSYNEQFF
TRBV9	TRBJ2-3	CASSVPRERESPDTQYF
TRBV11-3	TRBJ2-7	CASSLDRNSYEQYF
TRBV5-1	TRBJ2-1	CASSLYAGGPVHEQFF
TRBV6-5	TRBJ2-2	CASSSRLAGVTGELFF
TRBV24-1	TRBJ2-7	CATSDLGREQYF
TRBV5-6	TRBJ1-3	CASSSGGWTGNTIYF
TRBV2	TRBJ1-6	CATTGQGKKSNSPLHF
TRBV6-5	TRBJ1-1	CASTKRGGTEAFF
TRBV5-1	TRBJ1-2	CASSRGQSNYGYTF
TRBV15	TRBJ2-5	CATSRDRGQETQYF
TRBV19	TRBJ1-2	CASSIEGAGGYTF
TRBV6-4	TRBJ1-6	CASSDRDNSPLHF
TRBV5-4	TRBJ2-5	CASSSALIGGTQYF
TRBV6-5	TRBJ1-5	CASRETGNNQPQHF
TRBV2	TRBJ1-2	CASSENGGAGYTF
TRBV19	TRBJ2-1	CASSSGQGVVQFF
TRBV4-2	TRBJ1-4	CASSQGAFVEKLFF
TRBV6-1	TRBJ1-2	CASSESSAGNYGYTF
TRBV5-1	TRBJ2-3	CASSTRDWDTDTQYF
TRBV30	TRBJ2-1	CAWQYWNEQFF
TRBV9	TRBJ1-1	CASSVGQGAGTEAFF
TRBV25-1	TRBJ2-7	CASSGGPTGTSYEQYF
TRBV12-3/TRBV12-4	TRBJ1-2	CASSPHKYGYTF
TRBV12-3/TRBV12-4	TRBJ2-3	CASTQGEDTQYF
TRBV5-1	TRBJ2-5	CASSLWRGAGEGETQYF
TRBV29-1	TRBJ2-2	CSVGGRVTGELFF
TRBV11-2	TRBJ2-5	CASSLQGAKGETQYF
TRBV7-8	TRBJ2-2	CASVPGTGLGTGELFF
TRBV30	TRBJ2-1	CAWSGFNEQFF
TRBV3-1/TRBV3-2	TRBJ1-1	CARYPQGAVEAFF
TRBV6-5	TRBJ1-3	CASSYDRASGNTIYF
TRBV5-4	TRBJ2-7	CASSYGTGDYEQYF
TRBV5-6	TRBJ1-2	CASTTSGVGYGYTF
TRBV9	TRBJ2-5	CASSGRDSLQETQYF
TRBV3-1/TRBV3-2	TRBJ2-7	CASSQRDSESREQYF
TRBV5-1	TRBJ2-2	CASSSSGGNTGELFF
TRBV6-1	TRBJ2-3	CASSEAMGAHIDTQYF
TRBV24-1	TRBJ1-2	CATYGYTF
TRBV30	TRBJ2-7	CALSPRGYEQYF
TRBV27	TRBJ1-1	CASSPQGGSFEKAFF
TRBV5-8	TRBJ1-2	CASSLRTGSRIYGYTF
TRBV5-6	TRBJ2-7	CASSLVGVYEQYF
TRBV30	TRBJ1-5	CAWSGDHDQPQHF
TRBV3-1/TRBV3-2	TRBJ2-7	CASSPMRADPYEQYF
TRBV28	TRBJ1-1	CASPPKRQSNTEAFF
TRBV23-1	TRBJ2-7	CASSQNRGGHDYEQYF
TRBV19	TRBJ1-4	CASSVRQGPTNEKLFF
TRBV11-2	TRBJ1-6	CASSLDRSTNSPLHF
TRBV30	TRBJ1-5	CAWSGPGRYNQPQHF
TRBV20-1	TRBJ1-2	CSAQGAGGYTF
TRBV6-5	TRBJ2-3	CASDPGQGTDTQYF